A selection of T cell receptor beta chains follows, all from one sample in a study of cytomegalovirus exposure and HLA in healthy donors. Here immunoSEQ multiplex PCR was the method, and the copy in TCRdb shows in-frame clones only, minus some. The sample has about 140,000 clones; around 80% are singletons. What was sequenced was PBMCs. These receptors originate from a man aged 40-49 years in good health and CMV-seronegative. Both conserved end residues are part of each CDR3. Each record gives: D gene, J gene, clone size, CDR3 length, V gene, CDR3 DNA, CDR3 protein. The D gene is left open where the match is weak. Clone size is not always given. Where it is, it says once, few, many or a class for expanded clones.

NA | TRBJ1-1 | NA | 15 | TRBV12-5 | TGTGCTAGTGGTCCCGCTCCCGGGTCAAACACTGAAGCTTTCTTT | CASGPAPGSNTEAFF
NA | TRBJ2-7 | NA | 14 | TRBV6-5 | TGTGCCAGCAAGTGGGACTCCGGGGCCTACGAGCAGTACTTC | CASKWDSGAYEQYF
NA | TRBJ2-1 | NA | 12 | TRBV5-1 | TGCGCCAGCAGCTTGGCCGGGAATGAGCAGTTCTTC | CASSLAGNEQFF
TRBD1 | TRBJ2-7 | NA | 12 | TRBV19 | TGTGCCAGTAGCCAGGGGGCCTACGAGCAGTACTTC | CASSQGAYEQYF
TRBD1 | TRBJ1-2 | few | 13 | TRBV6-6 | TGTGCCAGCAGCCTACAGGGGCGGAATGGCTACACCTTC | CASSLQGRNGYTF
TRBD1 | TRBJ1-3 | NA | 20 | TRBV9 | TGTGCCAGCAGCCCGGAGGTGGGACAGGGGCCCCTAATCTCTGGAAACACCATATATTTT | CASSPEVGQGPLISGNTIYF
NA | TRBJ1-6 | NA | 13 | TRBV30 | TGTGCCTGGAGGGGGGGACTTGATTCACCCCTCCACTTT | CAWRGGLDSPLHF
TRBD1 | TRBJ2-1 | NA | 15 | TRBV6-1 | TGTGCCAGCAGTGAAGCGGACAGGGGGTACAATGAGCAGTTCTTC | CASSEADRGYNEQFF
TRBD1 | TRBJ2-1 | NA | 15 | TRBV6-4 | TGTGCCAGCAGTTACAGGGGGCCGTATTACAATGAGCAGTTCTTC | CASSYRGPYYNEQFF
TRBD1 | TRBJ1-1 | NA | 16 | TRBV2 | TGTGCCAGCAGTCTTCTTCGGACAGGAGGGAACACTGAAGCTTTCTTT | CASSLLRTGGNTEAFF
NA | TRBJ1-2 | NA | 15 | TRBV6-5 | TGTGCCAGCAGTTACAGGGACACAACAAACTATGGCTACACCTTC | CASSYRDTTNYGYTF
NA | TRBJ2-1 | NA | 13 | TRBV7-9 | TGTGCCAGCAGGCAAGGGGCAATCAATGAGCAGTTCTTC | CASRQGAINEQFF
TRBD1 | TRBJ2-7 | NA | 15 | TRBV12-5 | TGTGCTAGTGGTTTGGCGGGACAGGGGGCCTACGAGCAGTACTTC | CASGLAGQGAYEQYF
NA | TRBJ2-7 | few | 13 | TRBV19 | TGTGCCAGTAGTATAGATCGGGGGGCCGAGCAGTACTTC | CASSIDRGAEQYF
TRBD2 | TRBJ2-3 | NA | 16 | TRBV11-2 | TGTGCCAGCAGCTCTCAAGGGACTAGTAGGACAGATACGCAGTATTTT | CASSSQGTSRTDTQYF
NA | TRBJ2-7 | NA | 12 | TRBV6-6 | TGTGCCAGCACGGACAGTCCCCACGAGCAGTACTTC | CASTDSPHEQYF
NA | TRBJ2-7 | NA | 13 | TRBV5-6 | TGTGCCAGCAGCCTGGGACATTCCTACGAGCAGTACTTC | CASSLGHSYEQYF
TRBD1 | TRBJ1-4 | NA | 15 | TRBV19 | TGTGCCAGTAGTAGCTACAGGGGAGCTAATGAAAAACTGTTTTTT | CASSSYRGANEKLFF
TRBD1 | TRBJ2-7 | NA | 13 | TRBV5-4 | TGTGCCAGCAGCTCGGACAGGGGAGGGGAGCAGTACTTC | CASSSDRGGEQYF
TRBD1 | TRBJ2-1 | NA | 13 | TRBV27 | TGTGCCAGCAGTTTATCGAGGGCGACAGGGTCGTTCTTC | CASSLSRATGSFF
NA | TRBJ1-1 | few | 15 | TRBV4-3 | TGCGCCAGCAGCCAAGGAGACGGGGAACCCACTGAAGCTTTCTTT | CASSQGDGEPTEAFF
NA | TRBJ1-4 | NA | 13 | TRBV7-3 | TGTGCCAGCAGCTTGCTCAGGGGAGAAAAACTGTTTTTT | CASSLLRGEKLFF
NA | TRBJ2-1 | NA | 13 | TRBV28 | TGTGCCAGCAGTTTGCGTAAATCCGATGAGCAGTTCTTC | CASSLRKSDEQFF
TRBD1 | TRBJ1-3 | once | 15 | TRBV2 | TGTGCCAGCAGGATGGACAGGATCTCTGGAAACACCATATATTTT | CASRMDRISGNTIYF
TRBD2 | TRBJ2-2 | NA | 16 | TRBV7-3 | TGTGCCAGCAGCCCACGACTAGCGGGAACGACAGGGGAGCTGTTTTTT | CASSPRLAGTTGELFF
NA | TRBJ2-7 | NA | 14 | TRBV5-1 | TGCGCCAGCAGCTTGGTAGGTGGGAGCTACGAGCAGTACTTC | CASSLVGGSYEQYF
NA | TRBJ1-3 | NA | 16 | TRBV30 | TGTGCCTGGAGTGGGGCAGGGATTTCTTCTGGAAACACCATATATTTT | CAWSGAGISSGNTIYF
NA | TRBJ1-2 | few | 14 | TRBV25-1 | TGTGCCAGCAGTGAAAGTAGACAGGTCCTTGGCTACACCTTC | CASSESRQVLGYTF
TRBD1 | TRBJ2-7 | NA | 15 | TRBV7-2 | TGTGCCAGCAGCTTACGGGGACAGTCGACCTACGAGCAGTACTTC | CASSLRGQSTYEQYF
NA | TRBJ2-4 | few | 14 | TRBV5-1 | TGCGCCAGCAGCTTTGACACGGTACTAAACATTCAGTACTTC | CASSFDTVLNIQYF
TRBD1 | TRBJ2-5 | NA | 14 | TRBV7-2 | TGTGCCAGCAGCTTTTACAGGGGGGAAGAGACCCAGTACTTC | CASSFYRGEETQYF
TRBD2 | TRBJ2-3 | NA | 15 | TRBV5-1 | TGCGCCAGCAGCTGGGGACTAGCGGGGGGAGATACGCAGTATTTT | CASSWGLAGGDTQYF
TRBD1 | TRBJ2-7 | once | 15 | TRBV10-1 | TGCGCCAGCAGTGAGCCGGGCAGGGGGCCTGGCGAGCAGTACTTC | CASSEPGRGPGEQYF
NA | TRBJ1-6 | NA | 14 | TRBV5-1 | TGCGCCAGCAGGGCAGAGGGATGGAATTCACCCCTCCACTTT | CASRAEGWNSPLHF
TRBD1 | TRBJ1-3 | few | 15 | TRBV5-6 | TGTGCCAGCAGCTGGACAGGGGGCGCAGGAAACACCATATATTTT | CASSWTGGAGNTIYF
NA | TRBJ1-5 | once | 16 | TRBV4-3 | TGCGCCAGCAGCCAAGATCCAGGGAATAGCAATCAGCCCCAGCATTTT | CASSQDPGNSNQPQHF
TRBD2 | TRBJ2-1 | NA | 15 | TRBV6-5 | TGTGCCAGCAGTTACGTAACTAGCGGGGCTTATGAGCAGTTCTTC | CASSYVTSGAYEQFF
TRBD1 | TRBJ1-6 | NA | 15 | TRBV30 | TGTGCCTGGACCTGGGACAGCAACTATAATTCCCCCCTCCACTTT | CAWTWDSNYNSPLHF
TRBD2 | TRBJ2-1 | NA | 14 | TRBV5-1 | TGCGCCAGCAGCTTGGTGGCGGGGGGAGGTGAGCAGTTCTTC | CASSLVAGGGEQFF
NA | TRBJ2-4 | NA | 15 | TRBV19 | TGTGCCAGTAGTATGTCAGGGGTAATCGCAAACATTCAGTACTTC | CASSMSGVIANIQYF
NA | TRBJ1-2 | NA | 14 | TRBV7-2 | TGTGCCAGCAGCTTAGGGTCGGCTAACTATGGCTACACCTTC | CASSLGSANYGYTF
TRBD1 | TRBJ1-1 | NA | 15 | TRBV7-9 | TGTGCCAGCAGCCCGATGACAGGGAAGAACACTGAAGCTTTCTTT | CASSPMTGKNTEAFF
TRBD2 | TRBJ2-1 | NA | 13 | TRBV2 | TGTGCCAGCAGTGAACTAGCGGGGGGTGGGCAGTTCTTC | CASSELAGGGQFF
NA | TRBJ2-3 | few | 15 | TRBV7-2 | TGTGCCAGCAGCAAAGATGACTTTGGCACAGATACGCAGTATTTT | CASSKDDFGTDTQYF
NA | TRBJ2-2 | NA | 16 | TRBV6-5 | TGTGCCAGCAGTTACTCCGCAGGGGAGAGGACCGGGGAGCTGTTTTTT | CASSYSAGERTGELFF